A selection of T cell receptor beta chains follows, all from one sample in a study of shared clonotypes between healthy human individuals. Assay used: immunoSEQ multiplex PCR; TCRdb lists only in-frame clones, some missing. Of some 2,000,000 clones listed, almost 96% were seen once; the top ten hold around 0.13%. Source material: naive CD4+ T cells sorted from blood. The receptors come from a man between 18 and 29 years old in good health. Both conserved end residues are part of each CDR3. D genes are given only for firm matches. Rows may omit the clone size; those that give it use once, few, many or a size class.

TGTGCCAGCAGGACAGACACCACTGGAAACACCATATATTTT CASRTDTTGNTIYF TRBJ1-3 - TRBV7-9 -
TGTGCCAGCAGCCCCAGACCAAACACTGAAGCTTTCTTT CASSPRPNTEAFF TRBJ1-1 - TRBV5-4 once
TGTGCCAGCAGCAGATACCGGGACATATGGCCTGGTGGGTCACCCCTCCACTTT CASSRYRDIWPGGSPLHF TRBJ1-6 - TRBV9 once
TGTGCCAGCTCACTAAACTCGGGTGGGACACCCGTCGGCTACACCTTC CASSLNSGGTPVGYTF TRBJ1-2 - TRBV18 -
TGTGCCAGCAGTTACGGGTCGGGGCAAGAGCAGTACTTC CASSYGSGQEQYF TRBJ2-7 - TRBV6-6 -
TGCGCCAGCAGCTTGGAGGGGTGGGCAGATACGCAGTATTTT CASSLEGWADTQYF TRBJ2-3 - TRBV5-1 -
TGTGCCATCGCAAAAGGCGGCTCCTACAATGAGCAGTTCTTC CAIAKGGSYNEQFF TRBJ2-1 - TRBV10-3 -
TGCGCCAGCAGCTTGGACGACAGGGTTGGTTCACCCCTCCACTTT CASSLDDRVGSPLHF TRBJ1-6 TRBD1 TRBV5-1 -
TGTGCCAGCAGCGGCCTAGCGGGGGCCACAGATACGCAGTATTTT CASSGLAGATDTQYF TRBJ2-3 TRBD2 TRBV7-8 -
TGTGCCAGCAGCTTGGCCGGGGATGGCTACACCTTC CASSLAGDGYTF TRBJ1-2 - TRBV5-6 once
TGTGCCAGCAGTTTGGGCGACAGGAACACCGGGGAGCTGTTTTTT CASSLGDRNTGELFF TRBJ2-2 - TRBV28 -
TGTGCCAGCAGTGAGTGGCGGGCAACTAATGAAAAACTGTTTTTT CASSEWRATNEKLFF TRBJ1-4 - TRBV25-1 once
TGTGCCAGTAGTCACAATCGGGGGGGAACAGCAACTAATGAAAAACTGTTTTTT CASSHNRGGTATNEKLFF TRBJ1-4 - TRBV19 -
TGTGCCAGCAGTGTTGGGGTCGCCTATAATTCACCCCTCCACTTT CASSVGVAYNSPLHF TRBJ1-6 - TRBV2 once
TGTGCCAGCAGCCCCTCGACAGGCGATCTGAAAGCTTTCTTT CASSPSTGDLKAFF TRBJ1-1 - TRBV5-4 -
TGCGCCAGCAGCTTACGGGACTTAAGCTACGAGCAGTACTTC CASSLRDLSYEQYF TRBJ2-7 - TRBV5-1 -
TGTGCCAGCAGATCGGGACAGGTCTACGAGCAGTACTTC CASRSGQVYEQYF TRBJ2-7 TRBD1 TRBV6-6 -
TGTGCCAGCAGTGAAAGGGAGGGATCGGGCGAGCAGTACTTC CASSEREGSGEQYF TRBJ2-7 TRBD2 TRBV6-1 -
TGTGCCAGCAGCCCCACCGGGACTAGCGGGAGAAAGGACAATGAGCAGTTCTTC CASSPTGTSGRKDNEQFF TRBJ2-1 TRBD2 TRBV7-9 -
TGTGCCAGCAGCCAAGAAACTGGGTCCCAGCATTTT CASSQETGSQHF TRBJ1-5 - TRBV4-2 few
TGTGCCAGCAGCCGCCAGCGGGGGGGCATGGGCGAGCAGTACTTC CASSRQRGGMGEQYF TRBJ2-7 TRBD2 TRBV7-3 -
TGTGCCAGCAGCTTCCCGCCCGCGACAGGGGGCTATGGCTACACCTTC CASSFPPATGGYGYTF TRBJ1-2 TRBD1 TRBV28 -
TGTGCCAGCAGCGTAGCCACGGGGGCCCTCTACGAGCAGTACTTC CASSVATGALYEQYF TRBJ2-7 - TRBV9 -
TGTGCCAGCAGCCCCTTGTTTAGCGGGGTTCAAGATACGCAGTATTTT CASSPLFSGVQDTQYF TRBJ2-3 TRBD2 TRBV11-2 -
TGTGCCAGCAGCCTGGACGGAAGCAATCAGCCCCAGCATTTT CASSLDGSNQPQHF TRBJ1-5 - TRBV5-6 once
TGTGCCAGCAGACACGGGGGGCGCCCAGATACGCAGTATTTT CASRHGGRPDTQYF TRBJ2-3 - TRBV2 -
TGCGCCAGCGGTGGGGGGGCGAACACTGAAGCTTTCTTT CASGGGANTEAFF TRBJ1-1 - TRBV5-1 -
TGTGCCAGCAGCCAAGATTCGGGGATGAATACGCAGTATTTT CASSQDSGMNTQYF TRBJ2-3 - TRBV4-2 -
TGCGCCAGCAGCGACACCAGGGGACCTACAGATACGCAGTATTTT CASSDTRGPTDTQYF TRBJ2-3 - TRBV5-1 -
TGTGCCAGCAGCTTGGACGGGGCCAACGTCCTGACTTTC CASSLDGANVLTF TRBJ2-6 - TRBV7-9 -
TGTGCCATCAGCCCCTCGGGTGTAAAAAGCTACGAGCAGTACTTC CAISPSGVKSYEQYF TRBJ2-7 - TRBV10-3 -
TGTGCCAGCAGCTTGGGGAGCGGCGTCACAGATACGCAGTATTTT CASSLGSGVTDTQYF TRBJ2-3 - TRBV7-2 -
TGTGCCAGCAGTGAGGAGGGGTTAGCCAAAAACATTCAGTACTTC CASSEEGLAKNIQYF TRBJ2-4 - TRBV2 -
TGTGCCAGCAGTGAAGGTGGGTCGGGCTCCTACGAGCAGTACTTC CASSEGGSGSYEQYF TRBJ2-7 - TRBV2 -
TGTGCCAGCAGTGATCGGGTGGGAAGAACTGAAGCTTTCTTT CASSDRVGRTEAFF TRBJ1-1 - TRBV6-1 once
TGTGCCAGCAGTGCCGACAGGGAGAATGAGCAGTTCTTC CASSADRENEQFF TRBJ2-1 TRBD1 TRBV27 -
TGTGCCAGCCAGGGACTCGTCACAGATACGCAGTATTTT CASQGLVTDTQYF TRBJ2-3 - TRBV19 -
TGCAGCGTGTGGGTGACAGGGGACTTCCAAGAGACCCAGTACTTC CSVWVTGDFQETQYF TRBJ2-5 TRBD1 TRBV29-1 -
TGTGCTAGTGGTTTGGTCCCTCCAGCGGGAGGTTACAATGAGCAGTTCTTC CASGLVPPAGGYNEQFF TRBJ2-1 TRBD2 TRBV12-5 -
TGTGCCAGCAGCGCCCAGCGGGGGGGAGACACCGGGGAGCTGTTTTTT CASSAQRGGDTGELFF TRBJ2-2 TRBD2 TRBV7-9 -
TGTGCCTGGAGAAGGGCCGGTGGAAACACCATATATTTT CAWRRAGGNTIYF TRBJ1-3 - TRBV30 -